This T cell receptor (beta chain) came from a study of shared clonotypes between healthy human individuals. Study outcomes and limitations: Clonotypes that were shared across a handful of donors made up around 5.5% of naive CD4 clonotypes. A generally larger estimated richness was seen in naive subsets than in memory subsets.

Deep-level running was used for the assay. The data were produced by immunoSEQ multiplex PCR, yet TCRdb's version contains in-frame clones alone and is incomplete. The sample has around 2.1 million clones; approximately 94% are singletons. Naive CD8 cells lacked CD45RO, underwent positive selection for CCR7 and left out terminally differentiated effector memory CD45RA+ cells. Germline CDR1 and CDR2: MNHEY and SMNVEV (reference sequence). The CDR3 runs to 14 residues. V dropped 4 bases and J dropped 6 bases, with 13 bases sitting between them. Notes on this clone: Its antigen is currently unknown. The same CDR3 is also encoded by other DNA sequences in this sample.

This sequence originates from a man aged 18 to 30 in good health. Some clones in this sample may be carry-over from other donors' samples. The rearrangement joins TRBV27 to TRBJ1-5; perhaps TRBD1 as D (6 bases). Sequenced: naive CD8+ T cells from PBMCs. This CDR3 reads CASSYTGGGQPQHF. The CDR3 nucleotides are TGTGCCAGCAGTTACACGGGGGGCGGTCAGCCCCAGCATTTT.